This T cell receptor (beta chain) is drawn from a study of blood T cell repertoires in COVID-19. The length of the CDR3 is 15 residues. In germline, CDR1 is LGHDT, CDR2 YNNKEL (reference sequence). V was shortened by 4 bases and J by 2 bases, with 12 bases between the two germline ends. Using immunoSEQ multiplex PCR, the repertoire was profiled, and TCRdb retains in-frame clones only, with some absent. The sample shows under 250,000 clones, 84% of them seen only once. The clonotype was recovered from a woman aged 60 to 75 who had recovered from COVID-19. Sequencing was done on a sample of peripheral blood. The chain couples TRBV3-1 (or the pseudogene TRBV3-2) to TRBJ2-4; possible D gene TRBD2, 5 bases. The CDR3 loop is CASSRLPGTKNIQYF. CDR3 DNA: TGTGCCAGCAGCCGCCTCCCGGGAACCAAAAACATTCAGTACTTC.